The rows below give T cell receptor beta chains drawn from one sample of a study of cytomegalovirus exposure and HLA in healthy donors. Profiling relied on immunoSEQ multiplex PCR, and the TCRdb table lists in-frame clones only, not all of them. In the table there are under 200,000 clones, around 80% of which are singletons. The sample comprised PBMCs. All receptors come from a woman between 18 and 30 years old in good health and CMV-seronegative. The CDR3 runs from the conserved cysteine through the conserved F or W. A D gene is named only where the DNA matches it firmly. Rows may omit the clone size; those that give it use once, few, many or a size class.

V gene	D gene	CDR3 length	J gene	clone size	CDR3 DNA	CDR3 protein
TRBV5-4	TRBD1	15	TRBJ1-4	few	TGTGCCAGCAGCCTCGACAGGGGGCGGATTGAAAAACTGTTTTTT	CASSLDRGRIEKLFF
TRBV9	TRBD1	16	TRBJ1-4	-	TGTGCCAGCAGCGCTTCCACAGGGGGCAGGGGCGAAAAACTGTTTTTT	CASSASTGGRGEKLFF
TRBV7-2	TRBD1	16	TRBJ2-5	-	TGTGCCAGCAGCTTGATTCCCGGGACAGTGGCTGAGACCCAGTACTTC	CASSLIPGTVAETQYF
TRBV6-5	-	15	TRBJ1-1	few	TGTGCCAGCAGTTACAGGGGCCTTGGGAACACTGAAGCTTTCTTT	CASSYRGLGNTEAFF
TRBV7-2	TRBD2	19	TRBJ2-1	-	TGTGCCAGCAGCCCTAGGGGGTCCAGGGGACTAGCCATAAACAATGAGCAGTTCTTC	CASSPRGSRGLAINNEQFF
TRBV11-3	-	15	TRBJ2-2	-	TGTGCCAGCACCCCGGAGGGGGCCGGTACCGGGGAGCTGTTTTTT	CASTPEGAGTGELFF
TRBV28	TRBD1	17	TRBJ2-3	-	TGTGCCAGCAGAGCACTCCCGGGACAGGGCCTCCTAGATACGCAGTATTTT	CASRALPGQGLLDTQYF
TRBV5-6	-	16	TRBJ1-1	-	TGTGCCAGCAGCTTGGTCAGGGCCAGCTATAACACTGAAGCTTTCTTT	CASSLVRASYNTEAFF
TRBV10-3	TRBD2	15	TRBJ2-3	-	TGTGCCATCAGTGAAACTAGCGGGATTACAGATACGCAGTATTTT	CAISETSGITDTQYF
TRBV27	-	13	TRBJ2-2	-	TGTGCCAGCAGTAACCCGGGGGCCGGGGAGCTGTTTTTT	CASSNPGAGELFF
TRBV27	-	15	TRBJ1-2	-	TGTGCCAGCGCAAGGGGTGGGAATCCTAACTATGGCTACACCTTC	CASARGGNPNYGYTF
TRBV6-5	-	11	TRBJ1-2	-	TGTGCCAGCAGTCTAGGGGATGGCTACACCTTC	CASSLGDGYTF
TRBV30	TRBD2	14	TRBJ2-7	-	TGTGCCTGGGGACTAGCGGGAGGGCCTTACGAGCAGTACTTC	CAWGLAGGPYEQYF
TRBV27	TRBD1	16	TRBJ1-5	-	TGTGCCAGCAGTCTATACCGGGACAGGCGCAATCAGCCCCAGCATTTT	CASSLYRDRRNQPQHF
TRBV11-2	-	13	TRBJ2-7	-	TGTGCCAGCAGCTTAAGGGAGTTCTACGAGCAGTACTTC	CASSLREFYEQYF
TRBV5-1	TRBD2	13	TRBJ2-3	few	TGCGCCAGCAGGCGGGAGGAGTCCAATACGCAGTATTTT	CASRREESNTQYF
TRBV27	TRBD1	17	TRBJ2-2	-	TGTGCCAGCAGTTCCCGCGGGACAGGGAAAGCCACCGGGGAGCTGTTTTTT	CASSSRGTGKATGELFF
TRBV28	-	16	TRBJ1-2	-	TGTGCCAGCAGTCAGCCCCGGGTGGGAGCCAACTATGGCTACACCTTC	CASSQPRVGANYGYTF
TRBV6-5	TRBD1	13	TRBJ1-1	few	TGTGCCAGCAGTTCGACCGGGACAGGTGAAGCTTTCTTT	CASSSTGTGEAFF
TRBV9	-	15	TRBJ2-1	-	TGTGCCAGCAGCGTAGAGTGGGCCTCCTACAATGAGCAGTTCTTC	CASSVEWASYNEQFF
TRBV19	TRBD1	16	TRBJ1-5	-	TGTGCCAGTAGTATAATCTGGACAGGGAACAATCAGCCCCAGCATTTT	CASSIIWTGNNQPQHF
TRBV5-4	TRBD1	14	TRBJ1-1	few	TGTGCCAGCAGCAGCGAACCAGGGGGCGCGAAGGCTTTCTTT	CASSSEPGGAKAFF
TRBV6-6	-	13	TRBJ1-1	few	TGTGCCAGCAGTTCACACAGGGTGGCTGAAGCTTTCTTT	CASSSHRVAEAFF
TRBV27	-	16	TRBJ2-5	-	TGTGCCAGCAGTTTATCGATACCCTCGATAGCTGAGACCCAGTACTTC	CASSLSIPSIAETQYF
TRBV28	-	13	TRBJ1-5	-	TGTGCCAGCAGTTTATCCCTCAATCAGCCCCAGCATTTT	CASSLSLNQPQHF
TRBV18	TRBD2	15	TRBJ2-2	-	TGTGCCAGCTCACAAGGGACTAGCCACACCGGGGAGCTGTTTTTT	CASSQGTSHTGELFF
TRBV7-2	TRBD2	16	TRBJ2-3	-	TGTGCCAGCAGCTTAGTCTCCAGCGGGACCACAGATACGCAGTATTTT	CASSLVSSGTTDTQYF
TRBV5-4	-	17	TRBJ1-2	-	TGTGCCAGCAGCCGGGGGGGTACGATTGGACGAGGCTATGGCTACACCTTC	CASSRGGTIGRGYGYTF
TRBV9	TRBD1	15	TRBJ1-4	-	TGTGCCAGCAGCCAGGTTGTAGGGGGCAATGAAAAACTGTTTTTT	CASSQVVGGNEKLFF
TRBV27	-	14	TRBJ2-7	-	TGTGCCAGCAGTTTCAGGGAAAGAGGTTACGAGCAGTACTTC	CASSFRERGYEQYF
TRBV7-9	TRBD1	15	TRBJ1-4	once	TGTTCCAGCAGCGAGAGACAGGGAACTAATGAAAAACTGTTTTTT	CSSSERQGTNEKLFF
TRBV27	-	16	TRBJ2-4	-	TGTGCCAGCAGTTTGAAGAGCGGTCTAGCCAAAAACATTCAGTACTTC	CASSLKSGLAKNIQYF
TRBV6-5	-	13	TRBJ1-1	-	TGTGCCAGCAGTTACGTTGCGCTGACTGAAGCTTTCTTT	CASSYVALTEAFF
TRBV6-6	TRBD1	14	TRBJ1-2	-	TGTGCCAGCACCATTCTGACAGGGGGGGATGGCTACACCTTC	CASTILTGGDGYTF
TRBV29-1	TRBD2	17	TRBJ2-1	-	TGCAGCGTCGGAGAAACTAGCGGGGGTAGCTCCTACAATGAGCAGTTCTTC	CSVGETSGGSSYNEQFF
TRBV5-1	-	14	TRBJ2-1	-	TGCGCCAGCAGCTTATCAGGGGTGACCAATGAGCAGTTCTTC	CASSLSGVTNEQFF
TRBV4-3	TRBD1	16	TRBJ2-2	-	TGCGCCAGCAGCCGAATTTGGACAGGCAACACCGGGGAGCTGTTTTTT	CASSRIWTGNTGELFF
TRBV11-2	TRBD2	14	TRBJ2-3	-	TGTGCCAGCGTCCCCGGACTAGCGGGACGTACGCAGTATTTT	CASVPGLAGRTQYF
TRBV30	TRBD2	20	TRBJ2-1	once	TGTGCCTGGAGTGACATAATAAACCGGGACTACCAAAGCTCCTACAATGAGCAGTTCTTC	CAWSDIINRDYQSSYNEQFF
TRBV7-9	TRBD2	15	TRBJ2-7	-	TGTGCCAGCAGCTTTACTAGCGGGAGCTCCTACGAGCAGTACTTC	CASSFTSGSSYEQYF
TRBV4-1	-	17	TRBJ2-1	-	TGCGCCAGCAGCCAAGATCAAGGGGCTAGCTCCTACAATGAGCAGTTCTTC	CASSQDQGASSYNEQFF
TRBV10-3	-	14	TRBJ1-1	-	TGTGCCATCAGTAGGGACTTAGAGAACACTGAAGCTTTCTTT	CAISRDLENTEAFF